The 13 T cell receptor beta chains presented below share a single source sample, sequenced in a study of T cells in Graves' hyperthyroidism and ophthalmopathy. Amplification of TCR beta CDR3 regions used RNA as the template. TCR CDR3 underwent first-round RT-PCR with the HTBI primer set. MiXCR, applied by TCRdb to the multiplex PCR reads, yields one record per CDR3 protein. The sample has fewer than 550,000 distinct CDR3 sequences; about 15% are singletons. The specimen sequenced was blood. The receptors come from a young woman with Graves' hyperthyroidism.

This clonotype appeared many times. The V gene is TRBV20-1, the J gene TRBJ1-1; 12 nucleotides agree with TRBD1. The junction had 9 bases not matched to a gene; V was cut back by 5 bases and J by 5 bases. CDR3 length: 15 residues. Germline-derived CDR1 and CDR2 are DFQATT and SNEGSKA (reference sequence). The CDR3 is CSAPPRDRGRTEAFF. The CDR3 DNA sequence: TGCAGTGCTCCACCCCGGGACAGGGGGCGGACTGAAGCTTTCTTT.

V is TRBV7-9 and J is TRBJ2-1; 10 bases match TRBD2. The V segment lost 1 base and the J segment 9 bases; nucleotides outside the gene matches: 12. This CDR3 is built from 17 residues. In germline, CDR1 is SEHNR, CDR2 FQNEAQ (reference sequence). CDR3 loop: CASSLGAGGGGGGEQFF. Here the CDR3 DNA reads TGTGCCAGCAGCTTAGGAGCGGGGGGGGGGGGGGGGGGTGAGCAGTTCTTC.

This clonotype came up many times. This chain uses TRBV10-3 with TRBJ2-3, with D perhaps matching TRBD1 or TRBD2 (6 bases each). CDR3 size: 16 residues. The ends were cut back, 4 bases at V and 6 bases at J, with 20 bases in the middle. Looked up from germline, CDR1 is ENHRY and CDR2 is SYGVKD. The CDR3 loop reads CAISGLVGGISDTQYF. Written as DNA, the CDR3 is TGTGCCATCAGTGGTCTTGTGGGGGGCATTTCTGATACGCAGTATTTT.

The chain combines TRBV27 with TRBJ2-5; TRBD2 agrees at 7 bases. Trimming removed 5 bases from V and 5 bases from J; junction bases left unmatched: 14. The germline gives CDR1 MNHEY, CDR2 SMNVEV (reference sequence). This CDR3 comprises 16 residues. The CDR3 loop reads CASSLSRRQGGETQYF. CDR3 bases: TGTGCCAGCAGTCTAAGTAGGCGGCAGGGAGGGGAGACCCAGTACTTC.

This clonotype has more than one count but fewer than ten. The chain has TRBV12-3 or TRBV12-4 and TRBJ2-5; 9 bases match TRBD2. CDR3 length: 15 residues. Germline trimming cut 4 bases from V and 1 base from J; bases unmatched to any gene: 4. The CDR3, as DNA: TGTGCCAGCAGTTCCCTAGCGGGAATCCAAGAGACCCAGTACTTC. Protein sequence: CASSSLAGIQETQYF.

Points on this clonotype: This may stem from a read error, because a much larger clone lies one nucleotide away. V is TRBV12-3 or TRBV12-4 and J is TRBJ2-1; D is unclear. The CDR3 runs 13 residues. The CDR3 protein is CANSLASNNEQFF. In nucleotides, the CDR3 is TGTGCCAACAGTTTAGCCAGTAACAATGAGCAGTTCTTC.

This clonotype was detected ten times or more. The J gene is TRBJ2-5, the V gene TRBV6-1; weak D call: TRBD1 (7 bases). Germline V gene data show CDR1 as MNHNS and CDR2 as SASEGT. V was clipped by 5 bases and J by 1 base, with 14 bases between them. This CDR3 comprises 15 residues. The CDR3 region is CASSYGQGGQETQYF. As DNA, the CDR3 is TGTGCCAGCAGTTACGGGCAGGGGGGCCAAGAGACCCAGTACTTC.

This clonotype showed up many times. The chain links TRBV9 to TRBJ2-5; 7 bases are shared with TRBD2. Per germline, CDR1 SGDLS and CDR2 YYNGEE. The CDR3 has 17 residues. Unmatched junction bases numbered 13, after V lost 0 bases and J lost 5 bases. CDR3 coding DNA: TGTGCCAGCAGCGTAGGAGGCAGCGGGCGGGGAGGGGAGACCCAGTACTTC. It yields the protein CASSVGGSGRGGETQYF. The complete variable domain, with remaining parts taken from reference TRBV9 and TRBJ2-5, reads DSGVTQTPKHLITATGQRVTLRCSPRSGDLSVYWYQQSLDQGLQFLIQYYNGEERAKGNILERFSAQQFPDLHSELNLSSLELGDSALYFCASSVGGSGRGGETQYFGPGTRLLVL.

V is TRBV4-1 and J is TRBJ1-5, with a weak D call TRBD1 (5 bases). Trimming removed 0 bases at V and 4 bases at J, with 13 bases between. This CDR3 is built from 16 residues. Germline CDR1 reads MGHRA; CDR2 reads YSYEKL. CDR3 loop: CASSQDVSRDNQPQHF. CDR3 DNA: TGCGCCAGCAGCCAAGACGTAAGCAGGGATAATCAGCCCCAGCATTTT.

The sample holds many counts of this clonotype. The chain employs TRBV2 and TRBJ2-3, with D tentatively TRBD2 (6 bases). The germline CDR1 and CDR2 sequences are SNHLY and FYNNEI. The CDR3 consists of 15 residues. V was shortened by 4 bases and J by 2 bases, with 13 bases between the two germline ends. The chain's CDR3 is CASSGVSGSTDTQYF. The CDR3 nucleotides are TGTGCCAGCAGTGGGGTTAGCGGCTCCACAGATACGCAGTATTTT. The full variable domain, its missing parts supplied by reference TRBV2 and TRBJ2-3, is EPEVTQTPSHQVTQMGQEVILRCVPISNHLYFYWYRQILGQKVEFLVSFYNNEISEKSEIFDDQFSVERPDGSNFTLKIRSTKLEDSAMYFCASSGVSGSTDTQYFGPGTRLTVL.

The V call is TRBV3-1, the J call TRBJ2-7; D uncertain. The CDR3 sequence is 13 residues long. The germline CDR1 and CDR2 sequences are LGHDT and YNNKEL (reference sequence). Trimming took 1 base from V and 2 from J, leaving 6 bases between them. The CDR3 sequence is CASSQVETYEQYF. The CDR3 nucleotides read TGTGCCAGCAGCCAAGTAGAAACCTACGAGCAGTACTTC.

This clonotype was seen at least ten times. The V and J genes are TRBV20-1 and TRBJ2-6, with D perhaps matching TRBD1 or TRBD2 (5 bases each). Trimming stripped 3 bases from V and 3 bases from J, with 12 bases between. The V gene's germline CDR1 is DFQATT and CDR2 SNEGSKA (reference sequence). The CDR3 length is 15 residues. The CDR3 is CSARPTGGGANVLTF. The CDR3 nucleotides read TGCAGTGCTAGGCCCACAGGAGGTGGGGCCAACGTCCTGACTTTC.

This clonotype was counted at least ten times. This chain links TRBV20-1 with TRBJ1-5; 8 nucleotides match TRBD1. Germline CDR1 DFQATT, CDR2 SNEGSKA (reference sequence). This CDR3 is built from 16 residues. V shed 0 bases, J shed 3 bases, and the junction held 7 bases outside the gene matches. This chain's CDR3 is CSARDPGQGFNQPQHF. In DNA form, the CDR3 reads TGCAGTGCTAGAGATCCTGGACAGGGCTTCAATCAGCCCCAGCATTTT.